The next 9 T cell receptor beta chains were all read from a single sample in a study of blood T cell repertoires in COVID-19. TCRdb's table, derived via immunoSEQ multiplex PCR, lists solely in-frame clones and lacks some. The table records roughly 80,000 clones, over 75% of them present only once. The sequenced sample was peripheral blood. The receptor source for this set is a human donor in a cohort sampled during active COVID-19.

The chain joins TRBV5-3 to TRBJ2-4, with 7 bases that match TRBD2. Being an ORF, TRBV5-3 has a function that is uncertain. The V segment lost 2 bases and the J segment 9 bases; nucleotides outside the gene matches: 8. CDR3 size: 14 residues. This CDR3 reads CARSFMEGGSIQYF. In DNA form, the CDR3 reads TGTGCCAGAAGCTTTATGGAGGGAGGGAGCATTCAGTACTTC.

The chain couples TRBV6-5 to TRBJ1-6, with D tentatively TRBD1 (5 bases). The CDR3 sequence is 15 residues long. V gave up 8 bases and J gave up 2 bases, with 13 bases separating them. Germline assignment: CDR1 MNHEY and CDR2 SVGAGI. This CDR3 is CASGDGGAYNSPLHF. CDR3 DNA sequence: TGTGCCAGCGGGGATGGAGGGGCCTATAATTCACCCCTCCACTTT.

The chain uses TRBV18 and TRBJ1-2; 9 bases agree with TRBD1. Germline V CDR1 and CDR2: KGHSH, LQKENI. V trimming: 3 bases; J trimming: 1 base; junction bases outside the gene matches: 3. This CDR3 has 15 residues. CDR3 coding DNA: TGTGCCAGCTCACCCGACAGGGGGTTTAACTATGGCTACACCTTC. Protein sequence: CASSPDRGFNYGYTF.

The gene calls are TRBV3-1 (or the pseudogene TRBV3-2) and TRBJ2-2; 9 positions agree with TRBD2. V shed 1 base and J 5 bases; nucleotides not matched to a gene: 11. The CDR3 is 18 residues long. The germline gives CDR1 LGHDT, CDR2 YNNKEL (reference sequence). The CDR3 reads CASSQVRTSASGTGELFF. CDR3 nucleotides: TGTGCCAGCAGCCAAGTCAGGACTAGCGCCAGTGGGACCGGGGAGCTGTTTTTT.

The chain joins TRBV19 to TRBJ2-1, with a weak D call TRBD2 (6 bases). Germline V gives CDR1 LNHDA, CDR2 SQIVND (reference sequence). The CDR3 spans 15 residues. Trimming left V 4 bases short and J 3 bases short, with 13 bases between. The CDR3 loop is CASSTSASIYNEQFF. The DNA of the CDR3 is TGTGCCAGTAGTACTAGCGCCTCAATCTACAATGAGCAGTTCTTC.

The rearrangement links TRBV5-1 to TRBJ2-5; 7 bases map to TRBD2. Germline CDR1 is SGHRS and CDR2 is YFSETQ. The CDR3 consists of 15 residues. The trim removed 2 bases at V and 2 bases at J, leaving 6 bases unmatched. DNA of the CDR3: TGCGCCAGCAGCTTAGGCGGGAGAGGACAAGAGACCCAGTACTTC. This translates into CASSLGGRGQETQYF.

The V gene is TRBV10-2, the J gene TRBJ2-3, with 7 positions matching TRBD2. The V and J ends lost 8 bases and 7 bases, in that order; junction bases with no gene match: 12. The CDR3 spans 14 residues. CDR1 WSHSY and CDR2 SAAADI come from the germline V gene. The CDR3 DNA reads as TGCGCCAGCGTCTGGGCGGGAGCGGGAAATACGCAGTATTTT. Translated: CASVWAGAGNTQYF.

The rearrangement uses TRBV5-6 and TRBJ2-1; 10 bases line up with TRBD2. Looked up from germline, CDR1 is SGHDT and CDR2 is YYEEEE. Trimming took 4 bases from V and 3 from J; bases not matched to a gene: 4. The CDR3 runs 15 residues. CDR3 loop: CASSESGRVYNEQFF. CDR3 sequence (DNA): TGTGCCAGCAGCGAGAGCGGGAGGGTCTACAATGAGCAGTTCTTC.

The chain links TRBV6-6 to TRBJ2-3; 8 positions match TRBD1. Germline values: CDR1 MNHNY, CDR2 SVGAGI (reference sequence). V lost 4 bases, J lost 5 bases, and 8 bases stayed unmatched. The CDR3 totals 15 residues. CDR3 in DNA: TGTGCCAGCAGTTCGGACAGGGATCTCGGAGATACGCAGTATTTT. This gives the protein CASSSDRDLGDTQYF.